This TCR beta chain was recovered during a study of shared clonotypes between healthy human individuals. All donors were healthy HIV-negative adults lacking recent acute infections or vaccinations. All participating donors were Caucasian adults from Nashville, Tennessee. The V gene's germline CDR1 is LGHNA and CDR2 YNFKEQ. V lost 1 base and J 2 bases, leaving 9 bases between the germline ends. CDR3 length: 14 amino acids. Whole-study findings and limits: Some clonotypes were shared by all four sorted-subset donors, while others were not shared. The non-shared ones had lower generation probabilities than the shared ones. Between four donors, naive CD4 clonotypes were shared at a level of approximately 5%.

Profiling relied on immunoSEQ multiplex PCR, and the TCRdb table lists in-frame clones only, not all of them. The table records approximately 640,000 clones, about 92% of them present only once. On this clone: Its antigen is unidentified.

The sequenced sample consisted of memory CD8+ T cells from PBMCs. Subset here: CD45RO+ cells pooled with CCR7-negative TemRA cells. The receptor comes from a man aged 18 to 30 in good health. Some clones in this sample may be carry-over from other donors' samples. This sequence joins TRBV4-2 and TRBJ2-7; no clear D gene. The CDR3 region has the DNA TGTGCCAGCAGCCAAGTGGGCAGAGCCTACGAGCAGTACTTC. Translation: CASSQVGRAYEQYF.